The 27 T cell receptor beta chains below come from one sample, sequenced in a study of blood T cell repertoires in COVID-19. Sequencing used immunoSEQ multiplex PCR; TCRdb keeps in-frame clones, though not all of them. The repertoire holds around 250,000 clones, with roughly four fifths as singletons. Sequencing was carried out using peripheral blood. The receptors come from a woman aged 18 to 35 with acute or convalescent COVID-19.

This rearrangement joins TRBV4-3 to TRBJ1-6; perhaps TRBD1 as D (6 bases). V shed 0 bases and J shed 11 bases, with 23 bases lying between them. Per the germline V gene, CDR1 is LGHNA and CDR2 is YSLEER. CDR3 size: 18 residues. In nucleotides, the CDR3 is TGCGCCAGCAGCCAAGATGGGGCTAGGGGGAGAGCGGGGGCACCCCTCCACTTT. This gives the protein CASSQDGARGRAGAPLHF.

This clone was recorded at least ten times. The CDR3 bases are TGTGCCAGCACCATACAGGGACGAGATGGCTACACCTTC. This sequence encodes CASTIQGRDGYTF. The V and J genes are TRBV28 and TRBJ1-2; the D gene is possibly TRBD1 (6 bases). The CDR3 covers 13 residues. Germline CDR1 reads MDHEN; CDR2 reads SYDVKM. The V gene lost 7 bases and the J gene lost 6 bases, with 15 bases spanning the gap.

The V call is TRBV25-1, the J call TRBJ1-1, with a possible D match to TRBD1 (5 bases). This CDR3 contains 14 residues. V dropped 6 bases and J dropped 4 bases, with 15 bases sitting between them. CDR1 is MGHDK and CDR2 is SYGVNS in the germline V gene. The CDR3: CASRRVAGGTEAFF. In DNA form, the CDR3 reads TGTGCCAGCAGACGGGTTGCGGGGGGCACTGAAGCTTTCTTT.

CDR3: CASSLSLAGANEQFF. Here the CDR3 DNA reads TGCGCCAGCAGCTTGTCTCTAGCGGGAGCCAATGAGCAGTTCTTC. The gene calls are TRBV5-1 and TRBJ2-1; 10 bases are a match to TRBD2. Trimming at V came to 1 base and at J to 6 bases, leaving 4 bases not matched to a gene. Germline loops: CDR1 SGHRS, CDR2 YFSETQ. This CDR3 region has 15 residues.

This sequence joins TRBV5-1 and TRBJ1-2, with D possibly being TRBD1 (5 bases). This CDR3 is built from 15 residues. The V and J ends lost 4 bases and 5 bases respectively, with 18 bases between them. CDR1 is SGHRS, CDR2 YFSETQ, per germline. DNA of the CDR3: TGCGCCAGCAGCGTTCAGGGATCAGATATTTATGGCTACACCTTC. This codes for CASSVQGSDIYGYTF.

This clone was found once. The chain carries TRBV5-1 and TRBJ2-5; 7 nucleotides agree with TRBD2. After removal of 1 base from V and 5 bases from J, the junction contained 2 bases not matched to a gene. Germline V gives CDR1 SGHRS, CDR2 YFSETQ. CDR3 length: 13 amino acids. The CDR3 sequence is CASSLIGGETQYF. In DNA form, the CDR3 reads TGCGCCAGCAGCTTGATCGGGGGGGAGACCCAGTACTTC.

The chain uses TRBV18 and TRBJ1-4; 7 bases line up with TRBD1. Germline loops: CDR1 KGHSH, CDR2 LQKENI. The CDR3 covers 14 residues. Losses at the gene ends were 2 bases for V and 4 bases for J; bases not matched to a gene: 1. The CDR3 coding sequence is TGTGCCAGCTCACCAAGACAGGGTAATGAAAAACTGTTTTTT. Amino acid sequence: CASSPRQGNEKLFF.

The chain employs TRBV4-1 and TRBJ2-2; D gene unclear. CDR1 and CDR2 from the germline V gene are MGHRA and YSYEKL. The CDR3 is 15 amino acids. V lost 1 base and J 1 base, leaving 7 bases between the germline ends. In DNA form, the CDR3 reads TGCGCCAGCAGCCAAGGACACCGGAACACCGGGGAGCTGTTTTTT. Its protein is CASSQGHRNTGELFF.

The gene calls are TRBV5-1 and TRBJ2-2; 11 bases fit TRBD1. Germline V lookup: CDR1 SGHRS, CDR2 YFSETQ. This CDR3 contains 16 residues. Unmatched junction bases numbered 9, after V lost 4 bases and J lost 7 bases. CDR3 residues: CASSPPGQGAGGELFF. The CDR3 nucleotides read TGCGCCAGCAGCCCCCCCGGACAGGGGGCCGGCGGGGAGCTGTTTTTT.

The rearrangement joins TRBV15 to TRBJ1-4; D possibly corresponds to TRBD1 (6 bases). This CDR3 has 16 residues. Germline V lookup: CDR1 LNHNV, CDR2 YYDKDF (reference sequence). The V end lost 0 bases, the J end lost 8 bases, and 16 bases lay between the germline ends. The CDR3 sequence is CATSRDFAQGGEKLFF. The CDR3 bases are TGTGCCACCAGCAGAGACTTTGCACAGGGTGGGGAAAAACTGTTTTTT. Combining the CDR3 with reference TRBV15 and TRBJ1-4 gives the whole variable domain DAMVIQNPRYQVTQFGKPVTLSCSQTLNHNVMYWYQQKSSQAPKLLFHYYDKDFNNEADTPDNFQSRRPNTSFCFLDIRSPGLGDTAMYLCATSRDFAQGGEKLFFGSGTQLSVL.

V gene TRBV2 combines with J gene TRBJ1-4; TRBD1 matches 7 bases. Unmatched junction bases numbered 6, after V lost 5 bases and J lost 6 bases. The CDR3 has 14 amino acids. Germline CDR1 and CDR2: SNHLY and FYNNEI. CDR3 region: CASSTQGGHEKLFF. CDR3 sequence (DNA): TGTGCCAGCAGTACCCAGGGGGGACATGAAAAACTGTTTTTT.

This clone was seen only once. The chain uses TRBV3-1 (or the pseudogene TRBV3-2) and TRBJ1-6; D possibly corresponds to TRBD1 (5 bases). Germline CDR1 and CDR2: LGHDT and YNNKEL (reference sequence). The length of the CDR3 is 15 residues. V dropped 0 bases and J dropped 5 bases, with 8 bases sitting between them. CDR3 sequence (DNA): TGTGCCAGCAGCCAAGAGGGGGGACATAATTCACCCCTCCACTTT. This sequence encodes CASSQEGGHNSPLHF.

The rearrangement joins TRBV9 to TRBJ2-7; a weak D match, TRBD2 (6 bases). V was trimmed by 4 bases and J by 3 bases, leaving 14 bases between them. CDR3 length: 14 amino acids. CDR1 is SGDLS and CDR2 is YYNGEE in the germline V gene. In DNA, the CDR3 is TGTGCCAGCAGCCTCACTAGCTCCGACTACGAGCAGTACTTC. This gives the protein CASSLTSSDYEQYF.

The rearrangement links TRBV19 to TRBJ2-7; perhaps TRBD2 as D (6 bases). The CDR3 runs to 16 residues. Per germline, CDR1 LNHDA and CDR2 SQIVND (reference sequence). With 1 base removed from V and 0 bases from J, the gap between germline ends came to 13 bases. In nucleotides, the CDR3 is TGTGCCAGTAGTATAGCAGCCGGGACTCTCTCCTACGAGCAGTACTTC. This gives the protein CASSIAAGTLSYEQYF.

The V and J genes are TRBV7-2 and TRBJ1-1, with D unresolved. Germline V CDR1 and CDR2: SGHTA, FQGNSA. This CDR3 has 16 amino acids. The V end was cut by 3 bases, the J end by 2 bases, with 16 bases between. The CDR3 DNA sequence: TGTGCCAGCAGCTTGTTATCAGACTATTTAAACACTGAAGCTTTCTTT. Encoded protein: CASSLLSDYLNTEAFF.

V gene TRBV4-2 combines with J gene TRBJ2-7; 10 bases are shared with TRBD2. The trim removed 0 bases at V and 3 bases at J, leaving 2 bases unmatched. Germline V gene sequence: CDR1 LGHNA, CDR2 YNFKEQ. The CDR3 has 15 amino acids. As DNA, the CDR3 is TGTGCCAGCAGCCAAGATCTAGCGGGAGACTACGAGCAGTACTTC. Translated, it gives CASSQDLAGDYEQYF.

The V and J genes are TRBV5-1 and TRBJ1-3; 7 bases align to TRBD1. The CDR3 length is 16 residues. The junction had 9 bases not matched to a gene; V was cut back by 2 bases and J by 4 bases. Germline V gives CDR1 SGHRS, CDR2 YFSETQ. The CDR3 region has the DNA TGCGCCAGCAGCTTACAGGGGTCCCTCTTGGGAAACACCATATATTTT. It is translated as CASSLQGSLLGNTIYF.

The chain is built from TRBV6-5 and TRBJ1-3; D perhaps matches TRBD1 (5 bases). The V gene's germline CDR1 is MNHEY and CDR2 SVGAGI. This CDR3 comprises 14 residues. V lost 7 bases and J lost 2, with 12 bases in between. This chain's CDR3 is CASTSREAGNTIYF. The CDR3 DNA reads TGTGCCAGCACCTCCAGGGAAGCTGGAAACACCATATATTTT.

This clone was seen a handful of times. V and J are TRBV19 and TRBJ1-1, with TRBD1 identical over 9 bases. Germline assignment: CDR1 LNHDA and CDR2 SQIVND (reference sequence). The J segment lost 11 bases and the V segment lost 4 bases, leaving 5 bases of the junction unmatched. CDR3 length equals 12 residues. The chain's CDR3 is CASSTRTGDAFF. In DNA form, the CDR3 reads TGTGCCAGTAGTACCCGGACAGGGGACGCTTTCTTT.

This chain uses TRBV7-2 with TRBJ2-5, with 8 bases that match TRBD2. This CDR3 is built from 14 residues. CDR1 and CDR2 from the germline V gene are SGHTA and FQGNSA. V lost 1 base, J lost 5 bases, and 3 bases stayed unmatched. The CDR3, as DNA: TGTGCCAGCAGCTTAGGACTAGCGATGGAGACCCAGTACTTC. This codes for CASSLGLAMETQYF.

The rearrangement joins TRBV3-1 (or the pseudogene TRBV3-2) to TRBJ2-7, with 7 bases identical to TRBD1. The germline CDR1 and CDR2 sequences are LGHDT and YNNKEL (reference sequence). The CDR3 loop spans 12 amino acids. V shed 6 bases, J shed 6 bases, and the junction held 5 bases outside the gene matches. The CDR3 DNA is TGTGCCAGCAGGGACGGGACAGCCGAGCAGTACTTC. Protein: CASRDGTAEQYF.

This rearrangement joins TRBV30 to TRBJ1-6; tentative D call: TRBD1 (6 bases). The ends were cut back, 3 bases at V and 0 bases at J, with 6 bases in the middle. Per germline, CDR1 GTSNPN and CDR2 SVGIG (reference sequence). CDR3 length: 14 amino acids. This CDR3 reads CAWSRGSYNSPLHF. The DNA of the CDR3 is TGTGCCTGGAGCAGGGGCTCCTATAATTCACCCCTCCACTTT.

This rearrangement joins TRBV27 to TRBJ2-7; TRBD1 is a possible D gene (6 bases). V was cut by 5 bases and J by 3 bases, with 11 bases left in between. The CDR3 has 13 amino acids. Germline V gives CDR1 MNHEY, CDR2 SMNVEV (reference sequence). The CDR3 coding sequence is TGTGCCAGCAGTAACGACAGGCGCTACGAGCAGTACTTC. Its protein product is CASSNDRRYEQYF.

In regard to this clone: It is unclear where the CDR3 begins or ends on the DNA, so no DNA is shown, and the CDR3 is as TCRdb lists it. The chain joins TRBV6-5 to TRBJ1-4; TRBD1, the table's D call, was not compared with the DNA. The V gene's germline CDR1 is MNHEY and CDR2 SVGAGI. Both ends counted, the CDR3 spans 16 residues. CDR3 residues: CASSYFGPGTGEKLFF.

The chain couples TRBV2 to TRBJ1-6; D uncertain. V dropped 10 bases and J dropped 9 bases, with 19 bases sitting between them. The CDR3 length is 14 residues. Germline V gives CDR1 SNHLY, CDR2 FYNNEI. The CDR3 protein is CATPGGIEGSPLHF. CDR3 nucleotide sequence: TGTGCCACCCCGGGAGGGATTGAGGGTTCACCCCTCCACTTT.

V usage is TRBV5-6 and J usage is TRBJ1-5, with unresolved D. Germline-derived CDR1 and CDR2 are SGHDT and YYEEEE. The CDR3 contains 15 residues. With 0 bases removed from V and 0 bases from J, the gap between germline ends came to 7 bases. The CDR3 loop reads CASSLGAYSNQPQHF. CDR3 sequence (DNA): TGTGCCAGCAGCTTGGGGGCGTATAGCAATCAGCCCCAGCATTTT.

This chain connects TRBV7-2 to TRBJ1-2; TRBD1 matches 7 bases. CDR3 length: 15 amino acids. With 5 bases clipped from V and 5 bases from J, the junction kept 11 bases outside the gene matches. Germline CDR1 SGHTA, CDR2 FQGNSA. The CDR3, as DNA: TGTGCCAGCAGCCCAACGACAGGGCAGGGTTATGGCTACACCTTC. Protein sequence: CASSPTTGQGYGYTF.